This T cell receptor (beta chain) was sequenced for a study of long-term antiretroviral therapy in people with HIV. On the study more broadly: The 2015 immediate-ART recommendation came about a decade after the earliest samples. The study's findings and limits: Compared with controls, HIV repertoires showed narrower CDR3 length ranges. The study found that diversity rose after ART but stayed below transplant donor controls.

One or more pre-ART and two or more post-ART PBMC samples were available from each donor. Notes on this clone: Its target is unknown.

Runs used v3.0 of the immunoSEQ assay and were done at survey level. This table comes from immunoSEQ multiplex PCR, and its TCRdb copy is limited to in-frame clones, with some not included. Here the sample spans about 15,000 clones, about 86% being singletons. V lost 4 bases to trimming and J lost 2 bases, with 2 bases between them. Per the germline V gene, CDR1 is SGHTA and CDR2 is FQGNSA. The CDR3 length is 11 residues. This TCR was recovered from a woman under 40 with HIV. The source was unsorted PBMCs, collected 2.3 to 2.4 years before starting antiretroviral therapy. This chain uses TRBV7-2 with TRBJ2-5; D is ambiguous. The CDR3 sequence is CASSSQETQYF. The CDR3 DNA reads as TGTGCCAGCAGCTCACAAGAGACCCAGTACTTC.